This T cell receptor (beta chain) comes out of a study of blood T cell repertoires in COVID-19. Study-wide context: PBMCs, B-cell-depleted T cells, or T cells were the source of the cDNA or gDNA that made up the material.

V was pared by 4 bases and J by 0 bases, with 10 bases between. CDR1 and CDR2 from the germline V gene are MNHEY and SMNVEV (reference sequence). This CDR3 has 14 amino acids. Patients in Seattle were enrolled during active infection, then followed longitudinally. Original methodology: Using reference gene primer amplification, nucleated cell counts were estimated. TCRdb keeps only in-frame clones here, not all; method: immunoSEQ multiplex PCR. V and J calls and clone size are copied from that table; D and trimming were computed from the DNA. This sample carries about 280,000 clones, 85% to 90% of them seen once, and the ten largest clones take approximately 10%.

This TCR was sampled from a woman in her 30s with COVID-19, enrolled during active disease. Sequencing was carried out using peripheral blood. The V call is TRBV27, the J call TRBJ2-7, with unresolved D. CDR3: CASSSTSFSYEQYF. The CDR3 coding sequence is TGTGCCAGCAGTTCGACTTCTTTCTCCTACGAGCAGTACTTC.